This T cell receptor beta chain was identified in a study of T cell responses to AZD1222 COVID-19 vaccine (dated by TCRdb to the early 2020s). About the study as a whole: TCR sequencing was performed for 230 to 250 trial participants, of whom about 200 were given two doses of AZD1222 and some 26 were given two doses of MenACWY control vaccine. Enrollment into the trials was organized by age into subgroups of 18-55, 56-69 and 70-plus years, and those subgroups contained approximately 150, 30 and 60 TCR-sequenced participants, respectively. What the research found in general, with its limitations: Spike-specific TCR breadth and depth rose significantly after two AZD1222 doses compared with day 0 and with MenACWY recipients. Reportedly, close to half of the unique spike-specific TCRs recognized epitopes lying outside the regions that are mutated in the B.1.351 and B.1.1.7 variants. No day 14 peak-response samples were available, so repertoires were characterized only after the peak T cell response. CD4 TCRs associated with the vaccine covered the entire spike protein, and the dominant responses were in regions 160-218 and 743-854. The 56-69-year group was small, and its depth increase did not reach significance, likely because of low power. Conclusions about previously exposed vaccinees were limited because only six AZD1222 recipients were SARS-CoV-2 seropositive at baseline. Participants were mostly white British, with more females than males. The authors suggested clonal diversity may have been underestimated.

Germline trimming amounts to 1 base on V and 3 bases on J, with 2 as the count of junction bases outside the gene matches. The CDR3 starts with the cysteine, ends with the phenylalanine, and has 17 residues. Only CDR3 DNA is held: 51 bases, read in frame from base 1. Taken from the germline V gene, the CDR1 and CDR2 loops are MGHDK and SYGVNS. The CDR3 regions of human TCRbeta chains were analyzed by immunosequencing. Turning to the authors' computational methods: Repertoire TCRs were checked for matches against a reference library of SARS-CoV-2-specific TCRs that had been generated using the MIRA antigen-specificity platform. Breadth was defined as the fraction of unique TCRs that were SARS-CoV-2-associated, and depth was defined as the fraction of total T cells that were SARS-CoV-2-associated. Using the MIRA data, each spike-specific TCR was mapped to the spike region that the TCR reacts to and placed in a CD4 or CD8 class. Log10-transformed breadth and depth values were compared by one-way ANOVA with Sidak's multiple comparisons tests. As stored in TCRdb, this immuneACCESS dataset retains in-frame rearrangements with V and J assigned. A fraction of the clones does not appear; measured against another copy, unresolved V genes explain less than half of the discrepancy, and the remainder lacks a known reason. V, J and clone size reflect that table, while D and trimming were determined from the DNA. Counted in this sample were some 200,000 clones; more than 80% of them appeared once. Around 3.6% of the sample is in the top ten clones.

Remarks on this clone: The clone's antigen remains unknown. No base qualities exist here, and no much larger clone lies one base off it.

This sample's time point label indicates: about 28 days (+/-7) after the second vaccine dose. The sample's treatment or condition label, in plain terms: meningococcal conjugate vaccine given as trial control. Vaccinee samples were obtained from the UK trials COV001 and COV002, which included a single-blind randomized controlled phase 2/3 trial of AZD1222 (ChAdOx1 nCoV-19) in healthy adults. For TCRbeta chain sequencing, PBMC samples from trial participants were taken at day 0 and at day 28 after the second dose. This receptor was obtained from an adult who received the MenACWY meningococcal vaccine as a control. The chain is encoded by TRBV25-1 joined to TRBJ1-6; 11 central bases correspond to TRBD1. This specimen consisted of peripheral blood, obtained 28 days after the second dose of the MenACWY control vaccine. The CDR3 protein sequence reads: CASSEWTGGSYNSPLHF. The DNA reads TGTGCCAGCAGTGAATGGACAGGGGGCAGCTATAATTCACCCCTCCACTTT.